These T cell receptor beta chains were read from a single sample in a study of cytomegalovirus exposure and HLA in healthy donors. The table came from immunoSEQ multiplex PCR; TCRdb's copy has only in-frame clones and leaves some out. The table includes approximately 120,000 clones, approximately 80% detected once. Sequencing used PBMCs. These receptors were taken from a man aged 25-45 years in good health and CMV-seronegative. CDR3s include the opening cysteine and the closing phenylalanine or tryptophan. The D gene is left open where the match is weak. Expanded clones are given a class, and other clones once, few, many or no size at all.

v_call	j_call	clone_size	d_call	cdr3_nt	cdr3_aa
TRBV4-3	TRBJ2-1	NA	TRBD1	TGCGCCAGCAGCCAAGGACAGGGAAAATACAATGAGCAGTTCTTC	CASSQGQGKYNEQFF
TRBV19	TRBJ1-1	few	NA	TGTGCCAGTAGTACAAGAGCTCAGGGGCCCCTAATGAACACTGAAGCTTTCTTT	CASSTRAQGPLMNTEAFF
TRBV7-3	TRBJ1-1	NA	NA	TGTGCCAGCAGCTTACAGGGTGGGAACACTGAAGCTTTCTTT	CASSLQGGNTEAFF
TRBV5-1	TRBJ1-5	NA	TRBD1	TGCGCCAGCAGCTCGGGACAGGGGATGGGACAGCCCCAGCATTTT	CASSSGQGMGQPQHF
TRBV5-1	TRBJ1-1	NA	NA	TGCGCCAGCAGCGTACAGGGTCGGGACACTGAAGCTTTCTTT	CASSVQGRDTEAFF
TRBV11-2	TRBJ2-3	NA	TRBD2	TGTGCCAGCAGCTTGGGGATACTAGCGGCCCACACAGATACGCAGTATTTT	CASSLGILAAHTDTQYF
TRBV6-1	TRBJ2-7	NA	TRBD1	TGTGCCAGCAGCTCACAGGGGGCCTACGAGCAGTACTTC	CASSSQGAYEQYF
TRBV7-9	TRBJ2-1	NA	TRBD2	TGTGCCAGCAGCTTCCCTAGCGGTTCTAGGAATGAGCAGTTCTTC	CASSFPSGSRNEQFF
TRBV28	TRBJ1-4	NA	NA	TGTGCCAGCAGCTCGGGACTGAAGAATGAAAAACTGTTTTTT	CASSSGLKNEKLFF
TRBV9	TRBJ1-1	NA	NA	TGTGCCAGCAGCGTAGATGCGGGGGCCCCGGTAAGAACTGAAGCTTTCTTT	CASSVDAGAPVRTEAFF
TRBV5-6	TRBJ2-2	NA	NA	TGTGCCAGCAGCTTGATACAGGAGACAGGATCTCGAAGGGAGCTGTTTTTT	CASSLIQETGSRRELFF
TRBV29-1	TRBJ2-7	few	TRBD1	TGCAGCGTTAGAACAGGGGGGCCATCCTACGAGCAGTACTTC	CSVRTGGPSYEQYF
TRBV28	TRBJ1-5	NA	NA	TGTGCCAGCAGTTATCTCGACAGAAACAATCAGCCCCAGCATTTT	CASSYLDRNNQPQHF
TRBV5-1	TRBJ2-5	NA	TRBD2	TGCGCCAGCAGCTTGATGGCTAGCGGGGGGGAGACCCAGTACTTC	CASSLMASGGETQYF
TRBV7-9	TRBJ1-5	NA	TRBD1	TGTGCCAGCAGCGCCCCGACAGGGGGCGCAGATCAGCCCCAGCATTTT	CASSAPTGGADQPQHF
TRBV27	TRBJ1-1	once	NA	TGTGCCAGCAGTTTAGAAACGGGGGGGAACACTGAAGCTTTCTTT	CASSLETGGNTEAFF
TRBV9	TRBJ1-5	NA	NA	TGTGCCAGCAGCGTAGGAGGAGGGATAGGTCAGCCCCAGCATTTT	CASSVGGGIGQPQHF
TRBV19	TRBJ2-7	NA	TRBD2	TGTGCCAGTAGTAAACTAGCGGGCGCCTACGAGCAGTACTTC	CASSKLAGAYEQYF
TRBV5-1	TRBJ2-7	once	TRBD2	TGCGCCAGCAGCATAACTAGCGGGCCCACCTACGAGCAGTACTTC	CASSITSGPTYEQYF
TRBV7-9	TRBJ2-2	NA	NA	TGTGCCAGCAGCTTAATCGTAGGGAGAGTCGGGGAGCTGTTTTTT	CASSLIVGRVGELFF
TRBV30	TRBJ1-1	few	TRBD1	TGTGCCTGGAGTACAAGACAGGGTAACACTGAAGCTTTCTTT	CAWSTRQGNTEAFF
TRBV27	TRBJ2-3	NA	TRBD2	TGTGCCAGCAGTGTGACTAGCGGGGGGTGGGCAGATACGCAGTATTTT	CASSVTSGGWADTQYF
TRBV7-3	TRBJ2-1	NA	NA	TGTGCCAGCAGCTTTTACCCCCGGGGCTCCTACAATGAGCAGTTCTTC	CASSFYPRGSYNEQFF
TRBV4-2	TRBJ1-1	NA	NA	TGTGCCAGCAGCCCACGGGGGAACACTGAAGCTTTCTTT	CASSPRGNTEAFF
TRBV6-6	TRBJ2-2	few	NA	TGTGCCAGTCTAACAGGGTACACCGGGGAGCTGTTTTTT	CASLTGYTGELFF
TRBV4-1	TRBJ1-1	NA	TRBD1	TGCGCCAGCAGCCAGAACTTTCGACAGGGAACTGAAGCTTTCTTT	CASSQNFRQGTEAFF
TRBV10-3	TRBJ2-3	NA	NA	TGTGCCATCAGCTTTAAGGGAGCTAGCACAGATACGCAGTATTTT	CAISFKGASTDTQYF
TRBV7-2	TRBJ1-4	NA	TRBD1	TGTGCCAGCAGCTTAAACAGGGGGCCAGGTGAAAAACTGTTTTTT	CASSLNRGPGEKLFF
TRBV5-6	TRBJ2-2	NA	TRBD2	TGTGCCAGCAGCTCGCCTCCGGGGCGGGGGGCGGTCACCGGGGAGCTGTTTTTT	CASSSPPGRGAVTGELFF
TRBV11-2	TRBJ1-2	NA	TRBD1	TGTGCCAGCAGTCAGGACAGGGCTTTCTATGGCTACACCTTC	CASSQDRAFYGYTF
TRBV7-2	TRBJ2-7	once	TRBD1	TGTGCCAGCAGCTTAGCGGTTGGACAGGGGATGTACGAGCAGTACTTC	CASSLAVGQGMYEQYF
TRBV18	TRBJ1-3	few	TRBD1	TGTGCCAGCTCACCTTTACAGGGGAAAGGAAACACCATATATTTT	CASSPLQGKGNTIYF
TRBV7-2	TRBJ2-7	few	TRBD2	TGTGCCAGCAGACGTACCGGCGGGGGACTCTCCTACGAGCAGTACTTC	CASRRTGGGLSYEQYF
TRBV5-6	TRBJ2-4	NA	NA	TGTGCCAGCAGCGCGACAGAACAAGACAAAAACATTCAGTACTTC	CASSATEQDKNIQYF
TRBV6-1	TRBJ2-4	few	NA	TGTGCCAGCAGTGAAGACGAGGTTTCGAATCAGTACTTC	CASSEDEVSNQYF
TRBV28	TRBJ1-6	NA	NA	TGTGCCAGCAGTGCTAATGCAGGTTTAGATAATTCACCCCTCCACTTT	CASSANAGLDNSPLHF
TRBV25-1	TRBJ2-6	NA	NA	TGTGCCAGCAAACTCGGCTCTGGGGCCAATGTCCTGACTTTC	CASKLGSGANVLTF
TRBV4-3	TRBJ2-3	few	TRBD2	TGCGCCAGCAGCCAATCTCAGGGACTAGCGGGGGCCTACACAGATACGCAGTATTTT	CASSQSQGLAGAYTDTQYF
TRBV19	TRBJ1-1	few	NA	TGTGCCAGTAGTCGCCTCGGGACTGAAGCTTTCTTT	CASSRLGTEAFF
TRBV19	TRBJ1-4	NA	NA	TGTGCCAGTAGTACCCCCCTGACAGGCACTAATGAAAAACTGTTTTTT	CASSTPLTGTNEKLFF
TRBV5-1	TRBJ1-1	NA	NA	TGCGCCAGCAGCCCGGCCGGGACACTTCCCACTGAAGCTTTCTTT	CASSPAGTLPTEAFF
TRBV6-5	TRBJ1-2	NA	TRBD1	TGTGCCAGCAGCGAGGGACAGCCCTATGGCTACACCTTC	CASSEGQPYGYTF
TRBV5-6	TRBJ1-4	NA	NA	TGTGCCAGCAGCTTGGTTCACTCGGAAAAACTGTTTTTT	CASSLVHSEKLFF
TRBV7-9	TRBJ1-1	NA	NA	TGTGCCAGCAGCTTAGTAGCAGAGAACACTGAAGCTTTCTTT	CASSLVAENTEAFF
TRBV28	TRBJ1-6	NA	NA	TGTGCCACCAGCGGAGGGGATTCACCCCTCCACTTT	CATSGGDSPLHF
TRBV2	TRBJ1-2	once	TRBD1	TGTGCCAGCAGTGAAAGGACAGGGGGCTATGGCTACACCTTC	CASSERTGGYGYTF
TRBV25-1	TRBJ2-3	once	TRBD2	TGTGCCAGTCGTCCTAGCGGGACAGCAGATACGCAGTATTTT	CASRPSGTADTQYF
TRBV18	TRBJ1-5	NA	NA	TGTGCCAGCTCACCGGAGTCTTCACAGGGAACTAGCAATCAGCCCCAGCATTTT	CASSPESSQGTSNQPQHF
TRBV10-3	TRBJ2-5	NA	NA	TGTGCCATCAACCCGGACAGTAGGGAGACCCAGTACTTC	CAINPDSRETQYF
TRBV7-9	TRBJ1-1	NA	NA	TGTGCCAGCAGCTTCCTTCTGAACACTGAAGCTTTCTTT	CASSFLLNTEAFF
TRBV18	TRBJ2-3	NA	NA	TGTGCCAGCTCAGAGGCGGGCGCAGATACGCAGTATTTT	CASSEAGADTQYF
TRBV5-6	TRBJ2-3	NA	TRBD1	TGTGCCAGCAGTTCCGGGACAGCTAGCACAGATACGCAGTATTTT	CASSSGTASTDTQYF
TRBV18	TRBJ1-2	NA	TRBD1	TGTGCCAGCTCACCAACAGGGGGCCGGTCTGGCTACACCTTC	CASSPTGGRSGYTF
TRBV7-2	TRBJ1-2	once	NA	TGTGCCAGCAGTTTGAGACAGGCTGATGGCTACACCTTC	CASSLRQADGYTF
TRBV11-2	TRBJ2-5	NA	NA	TGTGCCAGCCGGGCGTTAGCGGAGACCCAGTACTTC	CASRALAETQYF
TRBV5-1	TRBJ2-6	NA	NA	TGCGCCAGCAGCTTGGTCGTGGGGGCCAACGTCCTGACTTTC	CASSLVVGANVLTF
TRBV30	TRBJ2-1	NA	TRBD2	TGTGCCTGGAGAGGACTAGTAAGTCTGAATGAGCAGTTCTTC	CAWRGLVSLNEQFF
TRBV30	TRBJ1-6	NA	NA	TGTGCCTGGACAGGGCCGAATTCACCCCTCCACTTT	CAWTGPNSPLHF